A selection of T cell receptor beta chains follows, all from one sample in a study of T cells after yellow fever vaccination. MiXCR, run by TCRdb on the 5' RACE reads, gives a single entry per CDR3 protein. The sample includes 400,000 or so distinct CDR3 sequences, around a sixth of them seen just once. Specimen: PBMCs, collected before the yellow fever booster vaccination. Receptor source: a man younger than 35 who received the YFV17D yellow fever vaccine. Both conserved end residues are part of each CDR3. A D gene is named only where the DNA matches it firmly. Size is stated for part of the rows, as once, few or many counts, or as a class when the clone is expanded.

TGTGCCAGCAGAGTGCCGGGCGGTGAAGCTTTCTTT	CASRVPGGEAFF	.	TRBV6-5	many	TRBJ1-1
TGTGCCAGCGGGACGCCTCCCTCCTTC	CASGTPPSF	.	TRBV12-3/TRBV12-4	.	TRBJ2-7
TGTGCCACCAGCAGAGATCGAGGGCTAGCGGGGGACAATGAGCAGTTCTTC	CATSRDRGLAGDNEQFF	TRBD2	TRBV15	.	TRBJ2-1
TGTGCCAGCAGCCAAGATTGGGGTTCACCCCTCCACTTT	CASSQDWGSPLHF	.	TRBV3-1	.	TRBJ1-6
TGTGCCATCAGCGATGCCCCGGGCGCGCAGCCCCAGCATTTT	CAISDAPGAQPQHF	.	TRBV10-3	.	TRBJ1-5
TGCGCCAGCAGCCAAGATCGAACCACAGGGACTGAAGCTTTCTTT	CASSQDRTTGTEAFF	.	TRBV4-1	few	TRBJ1-1
TGTGCCACCAGGGTCCGGACTAATGAAAAACTGTTTTTT	CATRVRTNEKLFF	.	TRBV28	.	TRBJ1-4
TGTGCCAGCAGTCGCGGGACAGGGGCGAATCAGCCCCAGCATTTT	CASSRGTGANQPQHF	TRBD1	TRBV6-5	few	TRBJ1-5
TGTGCCAGCAGGAGGGACAGCCCTAATGAAAAACTGTTTTTT	CASRRDSPNEKLFF	TRBD1	TRBV12-3/TRBV12-4	.	TRBJ1-4
TGTGCCAGCAGCTTATCTGGACAGGGGAACTATGGCTACACCTTC	CASSLSGQGNYGYTF	TRBD1	TRBV7-9	few	TRBJ1-2
TGTGCCAGCAGTTACTCGCGCGGGGTGAACACCGGGGAGCTGTTTTTT	CASSYSRGVNTGELFF	.	TRBV6-5	.	TRBJ2-2
TGTGCCACCAGCAGTCGTAGGGGCCAAGAGACCCAGTACTTC	CATSSRRGQETQYF	.	TRBV15	many	TRBJ2-5
TGCAGTGCTCCTCTCAGGGGGCAGGTTGAAAAACTGTTTTTT	CSAPLRGQVEKLFF	TRBD1	TRBV20-1	few	TRBJ1-4
TGTGCCAGCAGTCAACCTGGACTAGCGGGACGTGGGAAGGCAGATACGCAGTATTTT	CASSQPGLAGRGKADTQYF	TRBD2	TRBV6-2/TRBV6-3	few	TRBJ2-3
TGCGCCAGCCAAGATCTGAACTCGAACACTGAAGCTTTCTTT	CASQDLNSNTEAFF	.	TRBV5-1	.	TRBJ1-1
TGTGCCAGCAGCAGAGGACAGGTTGAAGCTTTCTTT	CASSRGQVEAFF	TRBD1	TRBV5-6	.	TRBJ1-1
TGCAGTGCTAGAGAGGACGGTATGCTTTTT	CSAREDGMLF	.	TRBV20-1	few	TRBJ1-4
TGTGCCACCAGTGATCCGGACCGCGAGTATGGCTACACCTTC	CATSDPDREYGYTF	.	TRBV24-1	few	TRBJ1-2
TGCAGTGCACCTTACCTAAGCACAGATACGCAGTATTTT	CSAPYLSTDTQYF	.	TRBV20-1	many	TRBJ2-3
TGTGCCAGCAGCGGGTACCGGGACAGCGTAATGAACACTGAAGCTTTCTTT	CASSGYRDSVMNTEAFF	TRBD1	TRBV7-2	.	TRBJ1-1
TGCGCCAGCAGCTTGAACGGGGGGAACACCGGGGAGCTGTTTTTT	CASSLNGGNTGELFF	.	TRBV5-1	few	TRBJ2-2
TGCGCCAGCAGCTCGGACAGGGGCTCGCGTACGCAGTATTTT	CASSSDRGSRTQYF	TRBD1	TRBV5-1	.	TRBJ2-3
TGTGCCAGCAGCTTAGATTCACCCCTCCACTTT	CASSLDSPLHF	.	TRBV7-2	many	TRBJ1-6
TGTGCCAGCAGCTCAGGGGTATCGGACTATGGCTACACCTTC	CASSSGVSDYGYTF	.	TRBV5-6	few	TRBJ1-2
TGTGCCAGCAGCTTAGGCGGAAACGCGGGACAGGGGGCGCAGGGCTATGGCTACACCTTC	CASSLGGNAGQGAQGYGYTF	TRBD1	TRBV7-9	.	TRBJ1-2
TGTGCCAGCGTAAATTCGTTCGGGCAGGGGGCCTACGAGCAGTACTTC	CASVNSFGQGAYEQYF	TRBD1	TRBV6-5	few	TRBJ2-7
TGTGCCAGCAGTTTCGGGACAGATGGCTACACCTTC	CASSFGTDGYTF	TRBD1	TRBV2	few	TRBJ1-2
TGTGCCAGCAGCGGAGCGGGGCAGAGAAGGGCAGAGACCCAGTACTTC	CASSGAGQRRAETQYF	TRBD2	TRBV12-3/TRBV12-4	few	TRBJ2-5
TGTGCCAGCAGTTTTTCGTTCGCCGCAACGCAGTATTTT	CASSFSFAATQYF	.	TRBV28	.	TRBJ2-3
TGCGCCAGCAGCTTGGCGGACCCGGGACAGGGCGCTGAAGCTTTCTTT	CASSLADPGQGAEAFF	TRBD1	TRBV5-1	many	TRBJ1-1
TGTGCCAGCTCACCACACAGGGAGGCTGAAGCTTTCTTT	CASSPHREAEAFF	.	TRBV18	.	TRBJ1-1
TGTGCCAGCAGCTTAGAGGGGGGACGGAACTCTGGAAACACCATATATTTT	CASSLEGGRNSGNTIYF	.	TRBV7-9	few	TRBJ1-3
TGTGCCAGCAGCTTGGGGGGAACCCCCTACACAGATACGCAGTATTTT	CASSLGGTPYTDTQYF	.	TRBV7-6	.	TRBJ2-3
TGTGCCAGCAGCCAAGATCGGGACAGCAATAACGAGCAGTACTTC	CASSQDRDSNNEQYF	TRBD1	TRBV4-2	.	TRBJ2-7
TGCGCCAGCAGCCAAGATGCCACAGACTCTGGAAACACCATATATTTT	CASSQDATDSGNTIYF	.	TRBV4-3	few	TRBJ1-3
TGCGCCAGCAGCCAAGGACAGTCCACCGGGGAGCTGTTTTTT	CASSQGQSTGELFF	.	TRBV4-3	.	TRBJ2-2
TGTGCCAGCAGAATGGGAGGTCAGAACACCGGGGAGCTGTTTTTT	CASRMGGQNTGELFF	.	TRBV5-4	once	TRBJ2-2
TGCGCCAGCAGCCAAGTCTGGGGACAGAGCTCCTACAATGAGCAGTTCTTC	CASSQVWGQSSYNEQFF	TRBD1	TRBV4-1	few	TRBJ2-1
TGTGCCAGCAGCTTAGAGGTCGGAAGGGAGGGGTATGGCTACACCTTC	CASSLEVGREGYGYTF	.	TRBV7-2	once	TRBJ1-2
TGTGCCAGCACAGGCCCTACCTACGAGCAGTACTTC	CASTGPTYEQYF	.	TRBV6-1	.	TRBJ2-7
TGCAGCGTTGAAGTACCGAACACTGAAGCTTTCTTT	CSVEVPNTEAFF	.	TRBV29-1	.	TRBJ1-1
TGCGCCAGCAGCCCGTCCCTCCAAGAGACCCAGTACTTC	CASSPSLQETQYF	.	TRBV5-1	few	TRBJ2-5
TGCAGTGCTAGATACGGGTCAAGCAATTCACCCCTCCACTTT	CSARYGSSNSPLHF	.	TRBV20-1	few	TRBJ1-6
TGTGCCAGCAGTCCCATTAGCACAGATACGCAGTATTTT	CASSPISTDTQYF	.	TRBV27	.	TRBJ2-3
TGTGCCAGCAGCTTCAATTTTGGGGGGTCCTACAATGAGCAGTTCTTC	CASSFNFGGSYNEQFF	.	TRBV7-2	.	TRBJ2-1
TGTGCCAGCAGCCTTCGGTCTAGCCTCGGAGGGGAATCACCCCTCCACTTT	CASSLRSSLGGESPLHF	.	TRBV3-1	few	TRBJ1-6
TGTGCCAGCAGTTTAAACAGGGTGGGCGCTGAAGCTTTCTTT	CASSLNRVGAEAFF	.	TRBV12-3/TRBV12-4	.	TRBJ1-1
TGTGCCAGCAGTGACCGGACAGGGGCCGGGGAGCTGTTTTTT	CASSDRTGAGELFF	TRBD1	TRBV2	.	TRBJ2-2
TGCAGTGCCTATCGGGACAGGCAGTACTTC	CSAYRDRQYF	TRBD1	TRBV20-1	few	TRBJ2-7
TGTGCCAGCAGCTTATTTGCGGGGGAAGCTTTCTTT	CASSLFAGEAFF	.	TRBV7-9	.	TRBJ1-1
TGTGCCAGCAGCCAGGGCCTAGTAAAGGATGAAAAACTGTTTTTT	CASSQGLVKDEKLFF	.	TRBV3-1	few	TRBJ1-4
TGTGCCAGCAGGTCAGGGTCCTCTGGAAACACCATATATTTT	CASRSGSSGNTIYF	.	TRBV27	.	TRBJ1-3